A single sample is the source of the 20 T cell receptor beta chains below, sequenced in a study of blood T cells in healthy people across ages. With a J-beta primer mix and a sample-barcoded 5' primer, a second PCR ran about 7 to 11 cycles. TCRdb re-called the 5' RACE reads through MiXCR, storing one row per CDR3 protein. This sample has 1,500,000 or so distinct CDR3 sequences, with around 55% found just once. Sequencing was performed on blood. The origin of the receptors is a man aged 18 to 29 in good health.

The chain has TRBV27 and TRBJ1-1, with D uncertain. Trimming shortened V by 5 bases and J by 5 bases, and 6 bases separated the two germline ends. Germline V CDR1 and CDR2: MNHEY, SMNVEV (reference sequence). The CDR3 extends over 11 amino acids. The CDR3 protein is CASSGWTEAFF. The CDR3 bases are TGTGCCAGCAGTGGTTGGACTGAAGCTTTCTTT.

This clonotype was detected ten times or more. CDR3 nucleotide sequence: TGTGCCAGCGGGATTAATGAGCAGTTCTTC. Encoded protein: CASGINEQFF. The chain employs TRBV7-9 and TRBJ2-1; D gene uncertain. The V end lost 8 bases, the J end lost 7 bases, and 6 bases lay between the germline ends. The CDR3 runs 10 residues. Germline loops: CDR1 SEHNR, CDR2 FQNEAQ (reference sequence).

The chain couples TRBV6-6 to TRBJ2-7; 7 bases match TRBD2. The V segment lost 0 bases and the J segment 3 bases; nucleotides outside the gene matches: 8. There are 16 residues in the CDR3. Germline CDR1 and CDR2: MNHNY and SVGAGI (reference sequence). The CDR3 is CASSYSRESGDYEQYF. The CDR3 DNA reads TGTGCCAGCAGTTACTCGCGGGAGAGCGGTGACTACGAGCAGTACTTC.

The CDR3 reads CASSFTGTSFDEQYF. DNA for the CDR3: TGTGCCAGCAGCTTCACCGGGACTAGCTTCGACGAGCAGTACTTC. The chain links TRBV7-9 to TRBJ2-7, with 9 bases identical to TRBD2. J lost 5 bases, V lost 3 bases, and 8 bases had no gene match. The CDR3 has 15 residues. The germline V gene has CDR1 SEHNR and CDR2 FQNEAQ (reference sequence).

This chain uses TRBV20-1 with TRBJ2-1, with D unresolved. V lost 0 bases to trimming and J lost 8 bases, with 8 bases between them. CDR1 and CDR2 from the germline V gene are DFQATT and SNEGSKA (reference sequence). The CDR3 sequence is 12 residues long. The chain's CDR3 is CSAREARYEQFF. Here the CDR3 DNA reads TGCAGTGCTAGAGAAGCTAGGTATGAGCAGTTCTTC.

This clonotype was seen a handful of times. This rearrangement joins TRBV7-6 to TRBJ2-7, with 7 bases matching TRBD1. Germline V gene lookup returns CDR1 SGHVS and CDR2 FNYEAQ. J gave up 3 bases and V 3 bases, and 5 bases lay outside the gene matches. The CDR3 loop spans 14 amino acids. CDR3 in amino acids: CASSLGQNNYEQYF. CDR3 DNA: TGTGCCAGCAGCTTGGGACAGAATAACTACGAGCAGTACTTC.

The V call is TRBV28, the J call TRBJ2-3; unclear D gene. V shed 3 bases and J shed 0 bases, with 7 bases lying between them. This CDR3 spans 14 amino acids. Per the germline V gene, CDR1 is MDHEN and CDR2 is SYDVKM. The CDR3 region is CASSFSWSTDTQYF. CDR3 DNA: TGTGCCAGCAGTTTTAGTTGGAGCACAGATACGCAGTATTTT.

The chain has TRBV27 and TRBJ2-7; 11 nucleotides align to TRBD1. Losses at the gene ends were 4 bases for V and 6 bases for J; bases not matched to a gene: 8. Per the germline V gene, CDR1 is MNHEY and CDR2 is SMNVEV (reference sequence). This CDR3 has 15 amino acids. As DNA, the CDR3 is TGTGCCAGCAGTTCCCTCGCCGGGACAGGGGGCGAGCAGTACTTC. It translates to CASSSLAGTGGEQYF.

The genes are TRBV6-1 and TRBJ1-1; the match to TRBD1 covers 9 bases. The CDR3 totals 16 residues. Germline lookup yields CDR1 MNHNS and CDR2 SASEGT. The V segment lost 4 bases and the J segment 8 bases; nucleotides outside the gene matches: 14. The CDR3 is CASSAIRDRASGEAFF. As DNA, the CDR3 is TGTGCCAGCAGTGCTATCCGGGACAGGGCCTCCGGGGAAGCTTTCTTT.

For the CDR3, the DNA is TGCAGTGCCCCGGCAAGGGGAGATACGCAGTATTTT. It codes for CSAPARGDTQYF. The rearrangement joins TRBV20-1 to TRBJ2-3; TRBD1 might be the D (5 bases). Germline loops: CDR1 DFQATT, CDR2 SNEGSKA (reference sequence). The ends were cut back, 6 bases at V and 5 bases at J, with 12 bases in the middle. The CDR3 is 12 amino acids.

This clonotype was counted between two and nine times. The genes are TRBV15 and TRBJ2-1; unclear D gene. CDR3 size: 9 residues. Germline assignment: CDR1 LNHNV and CDR2 YYDKDF (reference sequence). Trimming took off 11 bases at V and 8 bases at J, with 7 bases between the two ends. In nucleotides, the CDR3 is TGTGCCTCAGGACATGAGCAGTTCTTC. Translating it yields CASGHEQFF. Based on the CDR3 plus reference TRBV15 and TRBJ2-1, the full variable domain is DAMVIQNPRYQVTQFGKPVTLSCSQTLNHNVMYWYQQKSSQAPKLLFHYYDKDFNNEADTPDNFQSRRPNTSFCFLDIRSPGLGDTAMYLCASGHEQFFGPGTRLTVL.

This clonotype was found a few times. V is TRBV5-1 and J is TRBJ1-2; the D is unclear. Trimming left V 4 bases short and J 0 bases short, with 10 bases between. This CDR3 spans 14 amino acids. Per the germline V gene, CDR1 is SGHRS and CDR2 is YFSETQ. DNA of the CDR3: TGCGCCAGCAGCGTTCGGCCGACTAACTATGGCTACACCTTC. It codes for CASSVRPTNYGYTF. The variable domain in full, with the rest retrieved from reference TRBV5-1 and TRBJ1-2, is KAGVTQTPRYLIKTRGQQVTLSCSPISGHRSVSWYQQTPGQGLQFLFEYFSETQRNKGNFPGRFSGRQFSNSRSEMNVSTLELGDSALYLCASSVRPTNYGYTFGSGTRLTVV.

This clonotype showed up just once. The chain has TRBV4-1 and TRBJ2-1; TRBD2 matches 8 bases. V was pared by 0 bases and J by 7 bases, with 14 bases of the junction left unmatched. This CDR3 has 18 residues. The germline CDR1 and CDR2 sequences are MGHRA and YSYEKL. The CDR3 sequence is CASSQDNRGLEALNEQFF. Written as DNA, the CDR3 is TGCGCCAGCAGCCAAGATAATCGGGGACTAGAGGCCCTGAATGAGCAGTTCTTC.

The chain uses TRBV11-3 and TRBJ2-7; D ambiguous. Deletions cut 8 bases from V and 3 bases from J, with 8 bases between. There are 11 residues in the CDR3. Germline assignment: CDR1 SGHNT and CDR2 YENEEA. The CDR3 bases are TGTGCCAGCTGTATTTTCTACGAGCAGTACTTC. It encodes CASCIFYEQYF.

The V and J genes are TRBV12-3 or TRBV12-4 and TRBJ2-6; 9 bases map to TRBD1. The length of the CDR3 is 17 residues. J gave up 0 bases and V 4 bases, and 4 bases lay outside the gene matches. This CDR3 reads CASSSTGGGSGANVLTF. CDR3 coding DNA: TGTGCCAGCAGTTCGACAGGGGGTGGCTCTGGGGCCAACGTCCTGACTTTC.

This sequence joins TRBV20-1 and TRBJ2-3; 7 bases fit TRBD1. Germline CDR1 reads DFQATT; CDR2 reads SNEGSKA (reference sequence). The CDR3 is 16 residues long. V shed 5 bases and J 4 bases; nucleotides not matched to a gene: 15. This CDR3 is CSAESSEGGGSDTQYF. CDR3 DNA: TGCAGTGCTGAGTCCTCTGAAGGGGGCGGATCAGATACGCAGTATTTT.

Of note for this clonotype: This may arise from a read error, as a much more abundant clone is one base away. The CDR3 protein is CSARDRAGGPQETQYF. The DNA for the CDR3 is TGCAGTGCTAGAGATCGCGCGGGGGGTCCTCAAGAGACCCAGTACTTC. V and J are TRBV20-1 and TRBJ2-5; 8 bases are shared with TRBD2. The CDR3 extends over 16 amino acids. Germline loops: CDR1 DFQATT, CDR2 SNEGSKA (reference sequence). V lost 0 bases to trimming and J lost 2 bases; unmatched junction nucleotides: 8.

This clonotype was seen a handful of times. One end of the junction varies from germline; a read error may be responsible. The rearrangement links TRBV12-3 or TRBV12-4 to TRBJ2-7; no reliable D call. CDR3 length equals 13 residues. This CDR3 reads CASSFGTSYDQYF. DNA of the CDR3: TGTGCCAGCAGTTTTGGCACATCGTACGATCAGTACTTC.

This chain connects TRBV5-6 to TRBJ2-1; the D call may be TRBD1 or TRBD2 (5 bases each). In germline, CDR1 is SGHDT, CDR2 YYEEEE. The CDR3 spans 16 residues. V lost 4 bases and J 7 bases, leaving 21 bases between the germline ends. This chain's CDR3 is CASSPVPGPRMNEQFF. CDR3 bases: TGTGCCAGCAGCCCAGTGCCGGGGCCAAGGATGAATGAGCAGTTCTTC. The whole variable domain, remainder taken from reference TRBV5-6 and TRBJ2-1, is DAGVTQSPTHLIKTRGQQVTLRCSPKSGHDTVSWYQQALGQGPQFIFQYYEEEERQRGNFPDRFSGHQFPNYSSELNVNALLLGDSALYLCASSPVPGPRMNEQFFGPGTRLTVL.

The chain recombines TRBV6-5 with TRBJ2-1, with TRBD2 matching 9 bases. The CDR3 runs 13 residues. The germline V gene encodes CDR1 MNHEY and CDR2 SVGAGI. Trimming at V came to 11 bases and at J to 7 bases, leaving 9 bases not matched to a gene. The CDR3 here is CAASKTSGNEQFF. The CDR3 DNA reads as TGTGCCGCGTCGAAAACTAGCGGGAATGAGCAGTTCTTC.